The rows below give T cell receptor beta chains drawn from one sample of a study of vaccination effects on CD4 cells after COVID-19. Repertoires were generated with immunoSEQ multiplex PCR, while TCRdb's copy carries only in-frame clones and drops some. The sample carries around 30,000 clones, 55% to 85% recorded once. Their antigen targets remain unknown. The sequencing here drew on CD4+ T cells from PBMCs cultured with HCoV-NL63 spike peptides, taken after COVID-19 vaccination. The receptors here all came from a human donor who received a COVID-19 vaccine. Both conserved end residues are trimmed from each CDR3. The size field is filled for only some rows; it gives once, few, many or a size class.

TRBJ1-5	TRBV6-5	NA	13	ASRLDSYSNQPQH
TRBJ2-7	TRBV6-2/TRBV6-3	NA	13	ASSLRGLVGYEQY
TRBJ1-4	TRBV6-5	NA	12	ASSRTGGNEKLF
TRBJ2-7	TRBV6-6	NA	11	ASSYGQEYEQY
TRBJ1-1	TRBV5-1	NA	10	ASSFDGTEAF
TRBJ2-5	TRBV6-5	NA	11	ASNGQEQETQY
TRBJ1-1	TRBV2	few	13	ASRLLVGGFTEAF
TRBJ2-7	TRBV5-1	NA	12	ASSSQGSGYEQY
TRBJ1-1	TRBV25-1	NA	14	ASSEVRTGIKTEAF
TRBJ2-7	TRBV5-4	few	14	ASSLLAGAASYEQY
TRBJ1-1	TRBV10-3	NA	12	AIRGTGKNTEAF
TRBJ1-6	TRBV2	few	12	ASSEGTVLSPLH
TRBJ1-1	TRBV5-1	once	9	ASGGVGEAF
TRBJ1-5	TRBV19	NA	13	ASKVTQYSNQPQH
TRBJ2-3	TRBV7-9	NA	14	ASSSTGLAGGDTQY
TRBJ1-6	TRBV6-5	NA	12	ASSYSGPDSPLH
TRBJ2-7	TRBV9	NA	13	ASSVSGTDNYEQY
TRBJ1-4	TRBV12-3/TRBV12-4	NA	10	ASSFEGEKLF
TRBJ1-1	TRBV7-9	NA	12	ASSFGPTSTEAF
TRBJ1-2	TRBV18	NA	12	ASSPADRGHGYT
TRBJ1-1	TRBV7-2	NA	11	ASSLVSYTEAF
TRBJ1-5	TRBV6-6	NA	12	ASSYYDGNQPQH
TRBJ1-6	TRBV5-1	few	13	ASSPRTGANSPLH
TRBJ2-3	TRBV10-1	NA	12	ASSTAGVVDTQY
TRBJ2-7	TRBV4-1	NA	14	ASSQDPSGGDYEQY
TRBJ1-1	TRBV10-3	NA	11	AISQGSNTEAF
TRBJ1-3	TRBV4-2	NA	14	ASSQHQAISGNTIY